Here is one TCR beta chain with its context. Its antigen is not yet known. One base away there is no much larger clone; base qualities are not given. The germline V end is reduced by 0 bases and the J end by 4 bases; junction bases left unmatched: 3. There are 14 amino acids in the CDR3, from cysteine to phenylalanine inclusive. The only DNA kept is the CDR3, 42 bases in frame from the first base. From a lookup of the germline V gene, CDR1 and CDR2 are SGHRS and YFSETQ. Library creation used the immunoSEQ multiplex PCR assay. The multiplex PCR relied on a mix of 60 forward primers for TCR Vbeta segments and 13 reverse primers for TCR Jbeta segments. Amplification of the CDR3 region of rearranged TCR beta genes was performed with a multiplex PCR assay on genomic DNA. Amplified TCR beta libraries were sequenced as 87-base-pair reads on the Illumina HiSeq System. The study's processing was this. A later analysis counted about 80 million unique TCR beta chains across the 550 to 750 repertoires, and about 10 million of these chains were shared by at least two donors. To remove PCR and sequencing errors, raw reads were error-corrected and collapsed into unique sequences using a nearest-neighbor algorithm that merged closely related sequences. V, D and J gene segments were assigned by aligning CDR3 sequences to IMGT reference sequences. For a sequence to be retained, at least a six-nucleotide match to both a V gene segment and a J gene segment was required. A rearrangement counted as productive if the CDR3 had no stop codons and remained in frame with V and J, and every other rearrangement counted as non-productive. Following IMGT convention, CDR3 was defined as the stretch from the second conserved V-encoded cysteine up to the conserved J-encoded phenylalanine. In an earlier analysis of roughly 580 of the donors, sequences lacking an unambiguous match to a single V gene segment were excluded. An earlier analysis of 587 of the donors called V segments functional above 56.7% productive rearrangements and segregating when the between-donor standard deviation exceeded 5%. A statistical classification framework was built for diagnosing cytomegalovirus status from the catalog of TCR beta chain sequences. V and J gene assignment, in a later analysis, came from comparing TCR nucleotide sequences with IMGT/GENE-DB human TR gene sequences. A later analysis assigned CDR3 sequences and most-parsimonious VDJ recombination scenarios with the TCRdist pipeline. In a later analysis, each TCR beta chain was defined by its CDR3 amino acid sequence together with its V-gene family, and reads without a unique V-gene family were excluded. As a way to deal with suspected cross-contamination and a sequencing artifact, a later analysis dropped nearly 600 nucleotide sequences that were highly shared and had low generation probability. In a later analysis, a clonal expansion index was calculated for each public chain from normalized within-repertoire ranks of inferred template counts. A later analysis computed generation probabilities with a VDJ recombination model fitted to out-of-frame rearrangements, and checked the results against IGoR. In a later analysis, hypergeometric tests were used to score TCR-TCR, TCR-HLA and TCR-CMV co-occurrence, with a repertoire-size bias correction applied to TCR pairs. To estimate false discovery rates, a later analysis permuted the HLA or CMV assignments 20 times. A later analysis grouped co-occurring TCRs with DBSCAN, adding TCRdist sequence similarity when clustering within HLA-allele-positive subsets. Repertoires with fewer than 30,000 or more than 120,000 public chains, plus five repertoires with anomalous nucleotide sharing, were excluded from co-occurrence clustering. TCRdb re-hosts the immuneACCESS table, in-frame sequences only. Its copies lack some clones; in the studies checked, an unresolved V gene accounts for under half of them, and the cause for the rest is not known. V, J and clone size are those of that table, while D and trimming were read from the DNA. This sample lists 150,000 to 200,000 clones; around 75% were detected once. 6.3% of the sample lies in the top ten.

This record comes from a study of cytomegalovirus exposure and HLA in healthy donors listed by TCRdb under 2017. Context from the whole study: In an earlier analysis of under 600 of the donors, approximately 300 Gb of sequence data and 100 million or so unique TCR beta sequences from roughly 190 million T cells were reported. In the later analysis, no new phenotypic data were used to find candidate immune exposures; instead, reliance was placed on TCR beta sequences and their occurrence across donors. An earlier analysis of 587 of the donors applied high-throughput TCR beta sequencing to assess whether each TCR beta V gene segment acted as functional or pseudogenic. Class I and class II HLA loci were covered by the typing at four-digit resolution. All discovery cohort repertoires had been generated on a single sequencing platform. Donor age, sex, ethnicity and CMV serostatus were compiled alongside the repertoire data. Because of strong linkage in the cohort, roughly five DR-DQ haplotypes were treated as single units for association and clustering. Roughly 290 gigabases of sequencing data and around 80 million unique TCR sequences made up an early release that covered around 640 HLA-typed donors. The study used immunosequencing to profile the T cell repertoires of under 700 subjects and linked those repertoires to cytomegalovirus serostatus. Typing coverage differed by locus: A, B, C, DRB1 and DQB1 were typed in roughly 620-630 donors, DQA1 in roughly 500, DPA1 in over 600, and DPB1 in around 490. To study patterns of TCR occurrence, a later analysis re-analyzed previously published TCR beta repertoires from hundreds of donors and added high-resolution HLA genotyping. To predict cytomegalovirus infection status, the study combined high-throughput TCR immunosequencing, statistical association of individual TCRs with disease status, and machine learning. Genome-wide SNP genotypes for about 65% of the 666 donors were used in a later genetic analysis, which treated that subset as a discovery cohort. The study aimed to test whether cataloging public T cell receptors could reveal signatures of past pathogen exposure. Along with the approximately 700-subject first cohort, a separate validation cohort of approximately 110 different subjects was used. Across approximately 400 genotyped donors of the cohort, an average of approximately 220,000 unique TCR beta nucleotide sequences per donor were sequenced, and approximately 17% of those sequences were non-productive. Of the roughly 390 genotyped donors, 80% to 90% were placed in the genetic ancestry cluster associated with self-reported Caucasian donors. The paper's findings and limits, for the study overall: A total of 150 to 200 TCR beta chains were listed by the study as associated with cytomegalovirus. Correlated functional status among segregating V segments might reflect linkage disequilibrium, but an unknown experimental factor could not be ruled out. At a false discovery rate of 0.05, a later analysis linked some 18,000 TCR beta sequences to specific HLA alleles. A later analysis reported that several top co-occurrence clusters appeared linked to parvovirus B19, influenza, CMV and Epstein-Barr virus. A further reported finding was that TCR beta sequences accurately predicted the HLA-A and HLA-B alleles for most subjects in the first cohort. In a later analysis, HLA-associated TCR beta chains showed more clonal expansion and lower generation probabilities than non-associated chains that were equally common. The 87-base-pair reads could not distinguish some IMGT-functional V segments, including TRBV6-2 and TRBV6-3, so those segments were excluded. The cohort was sequenced for TCR beta chains only, and without alpha or paired-chain data the features that could be detected were limited. In vitro tests confirmed that a few of the cytomegalovirus-associated TCR beta chains recognize cytomegalovirus antigens. Strong co-occurrence of HLA alleles, especially DR and DQ, made assigning TCR associations to individual alleles difficult. The sequencing pipeline was judged likely to have produced a cluster of highly shared sequence variants as a technical artifact. The authors suggested that the approach could potentially be generalized to other disease states and immunological phenotypes. Sequencing depth was assumed to be roughly uniform across donors in the presence/absence analyses, though that assumption may not hold. Cytomegalovirus status was reported to be diagnosed by the classifier with high specificity and sensitivity in both the original and validation cohorts. In an earlier analysis of over 550 of the donors, most TCR beta V segments were observed in productive rearrangements about 87% or about 30% of the time, broadly matching IMGT annotations. HLA typing was unavailable for some donors at each locus, so association tests used only the typed subset. The earlier analysis of 587 of the donors excluded some 16 rarely observed V segments, including chromosome 9 orphons, because counts were too low. Immune exposure information for the cohort was limited to CMV serostatus. Most TCR sequences were seen in very few donors, while some public TCRs were found in many individuals. A later genetic analysis associated a missense DCLRE1C variant with V-gene and J-gene trimming of TCR beta chains, and an independent cohort replicated the association. According to a later analysis, most CMV-associated TCR beta chains appeared to be HLA-restricted, and the HLA associations seemed to be driven largely by CMV exposure. In a later analysis, the rate of TCR association differed among HLA loci, with DRB1 alleles having the most associated TCRs and HLA-C alleles having the fewest. Compared with the roughly 700-donor mean, donors in an Asian-associated ancestry cluster had fewer N-insertions in productive TCRs, according to a later genetic analysis.

The cohort was made up of approximately 700 healthy bone marrow donors. At the time of sampling, every cohort member was nominally healthy, though immune exposures that went unrecorded were likely present. The donor was CMV seropositive and belonged to the group of about 290 seropositive cohort members. Each donor provided a peripheral blood sample, and peripheral blood mononuclear cells were used for TCR beta sequencing. The Qiagen DNeasy Blood Extraction Kit was used to extract genomic DNA from the blood cell samples. This receptor was taken from a man aged 35 to 55 in good health and CMV-seropositive. Sample: PBMCs. The rearranged chain carries TRBV5-1 and TRBJ2-5; 7 central nucleotides agree with TRBD1. The DNA sequence follows: TGCGCCAGCAGCTTGGGACAGGGACGAGAGACCCAGTACTTC. Translated, this gives CASSLGQGRETQYF.